This T cell receptor (beta chain) was profiled in a study of blood T cell repertoires in COVID-19. Overall study context: The origin of the acute and convalescent COVID-19 samples was the United States, Italy and Spain. The analysed material was cDNA or gDNA that came from T cells, B-cell-depleted T cells, or PBMCs.

In the authors' methods: Estimated nucleated cell counts came from reference gene primer amplification. The assay was immunoSEQ multiplex PCR, and TCRdb's table has in-frame clones only and misses some. V and J calls and clone size are given by that table; D and trimming were obtained from the DNA. Here the sample spans some 130,000 clones, 80% to 85% being singletons. V lost 1 base and J lost 6, with 6 bases in between. CDR1 is SGHNT, CDR2 YENEEA, per germline. The CDR3 consists of 13 residues. The receptor's source is a woman aged 55-75 years with active or convalescent COVID-19. Sequenced: peripheral blood. The chain carries TRBV11-3 and TRBJ2-2; tentative D call: TRBD2 (6 bases). The CDR3 here is CASSLGGAGELFF. CDR3 nucleotides: TGTGCCAGCAGCTTAGGCGGGGCCGGGGAGCTGTTTTTT.